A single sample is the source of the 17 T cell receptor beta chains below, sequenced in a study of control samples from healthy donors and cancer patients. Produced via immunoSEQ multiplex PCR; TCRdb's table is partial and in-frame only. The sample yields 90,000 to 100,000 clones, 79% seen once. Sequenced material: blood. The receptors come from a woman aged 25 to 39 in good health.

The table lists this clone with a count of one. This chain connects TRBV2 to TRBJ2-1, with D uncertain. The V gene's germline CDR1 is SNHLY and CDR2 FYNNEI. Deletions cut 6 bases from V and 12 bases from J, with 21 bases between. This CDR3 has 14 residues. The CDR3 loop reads CASSETRGKWGQFF. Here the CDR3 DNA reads TGTGCCAGCAGCGAAACGCGAGGAAAGTGGGGGCAGTTCTTC.

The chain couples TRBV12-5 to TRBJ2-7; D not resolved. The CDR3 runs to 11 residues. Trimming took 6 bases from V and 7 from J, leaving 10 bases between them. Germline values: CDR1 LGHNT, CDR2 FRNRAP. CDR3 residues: CASGYEGEQYF. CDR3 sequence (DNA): TGTGCTAGTGGCTACGAAGGGGAGCAGTACTTC.

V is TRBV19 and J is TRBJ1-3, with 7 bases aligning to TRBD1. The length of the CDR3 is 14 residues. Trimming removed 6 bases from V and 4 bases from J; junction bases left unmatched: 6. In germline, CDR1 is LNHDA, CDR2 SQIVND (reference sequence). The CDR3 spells CASSGDRRGNTIYF. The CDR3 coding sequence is TGTGCCAGTAGCGGGGACAGAAGAGGAAACACCATATATTTT.

The CDR3 DNA is TGTGCCAGCAGCTTACGCTGGACAGGGGCGCAGTATTTT. Its translation is CASSLRWTGAQYF. The rearrangement joins TRBV13 to TRBJ2-3, with 9 bases aligning to TRBD1. V trimming: 2 bases; J trimming: 10 bases; junction bases outside the gene matches: 4. Germline lookup yields CDR1 PRHDT and CDR2 FYEKMQ (reference sequence). The CDR3 runs to 13 residues. The variable domain in full, with the rest retrieved from reference TRBV13 and TRBJ2-3, is AAGVIQSPRHLIKEKRETATLKCYPIPRHDTVYWYQQGPGQDPQFLISFYEKMQSDKGSIPDRFSAQQFSDYHSELNMSSLELGDSALYFCASSLRWTGAQYFGPGTRLTVL.

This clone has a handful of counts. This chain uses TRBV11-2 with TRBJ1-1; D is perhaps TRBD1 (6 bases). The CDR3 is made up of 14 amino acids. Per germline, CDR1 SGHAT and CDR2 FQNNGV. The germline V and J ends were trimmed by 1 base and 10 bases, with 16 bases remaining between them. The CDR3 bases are TGTGCCAGCAGCTTAGGTAACAGGGAGGTCAGAGCTTTCTTT. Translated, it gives CASSLGNREVRAFF.

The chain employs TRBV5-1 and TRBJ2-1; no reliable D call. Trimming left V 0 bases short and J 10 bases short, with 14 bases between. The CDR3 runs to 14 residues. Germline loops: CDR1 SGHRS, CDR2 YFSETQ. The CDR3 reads CASSLGQPANEQFF. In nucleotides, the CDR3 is TGCGCCAGCAGCTTGGGGCAGCCGGCAAACGAGCAGTTCTTC.

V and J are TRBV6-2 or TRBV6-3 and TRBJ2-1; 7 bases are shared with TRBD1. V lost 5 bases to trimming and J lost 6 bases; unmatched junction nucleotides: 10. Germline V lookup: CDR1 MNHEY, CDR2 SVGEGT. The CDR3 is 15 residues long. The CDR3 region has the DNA TGTGCCAGCAGTGACCTTAAGGGGGCAATCAATGAGCAGTTCTTC. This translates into CASSDLKGAINEQFF.

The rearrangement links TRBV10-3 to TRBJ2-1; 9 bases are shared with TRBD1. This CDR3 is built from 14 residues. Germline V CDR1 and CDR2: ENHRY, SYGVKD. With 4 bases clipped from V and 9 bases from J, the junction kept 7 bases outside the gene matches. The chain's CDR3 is CAISGDRAVTEQFF. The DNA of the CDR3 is TGTGCCATCAGTGGGGACAGGGCGGTTACTGAGCAGTTCTTC.

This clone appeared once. The CDR3 is CAISESWQDLGYTF. CDR3 coding DNA: TGTGCCATCAGTGAGTCCTGGCAGGACCTGGGCTACACCTTC. The chain combines TRBV10-3 with TRBJ1-2; D gene unclear. Germline V gene sequence: CDR1 ENHRY, CDR2 SYGVKD. This CDR3 has 14 amino acids. Trimming removed 0 bases at V and 8 bases at J, with 13 bases between.

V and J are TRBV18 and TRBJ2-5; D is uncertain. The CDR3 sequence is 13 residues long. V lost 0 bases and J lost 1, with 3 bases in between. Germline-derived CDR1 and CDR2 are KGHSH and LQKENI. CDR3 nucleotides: TGTGCCAGCTCACCACCGGCCCAAGAGACCCAGTACTTC. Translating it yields CASSPPAQETQYF.

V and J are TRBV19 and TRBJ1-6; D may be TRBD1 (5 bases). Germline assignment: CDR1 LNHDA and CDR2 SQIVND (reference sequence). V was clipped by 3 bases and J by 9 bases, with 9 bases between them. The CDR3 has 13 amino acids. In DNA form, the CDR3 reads TGTGCCAGTAGTATTGGGCAGGGTTCACCCCTCCACTTT. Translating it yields CASSIGQGSPLHF.

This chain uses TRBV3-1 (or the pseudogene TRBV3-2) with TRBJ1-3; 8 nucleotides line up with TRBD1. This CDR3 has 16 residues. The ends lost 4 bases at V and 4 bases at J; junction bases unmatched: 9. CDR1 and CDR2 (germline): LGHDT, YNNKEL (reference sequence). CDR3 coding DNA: TGTGCCAGCAGCCCGATCCCGGGACAGGAGGGAAACACCATATATTTT. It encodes CASSPIPGQEGNTIYF.

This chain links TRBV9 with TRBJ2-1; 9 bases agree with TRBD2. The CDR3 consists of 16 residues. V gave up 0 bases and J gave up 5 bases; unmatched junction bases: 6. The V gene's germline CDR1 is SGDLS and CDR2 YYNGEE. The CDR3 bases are TGTGCCAGCAGCGTAGGTTCTAGCGGGAAGAACAATGAGCAGTTCTTC. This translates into CASSVGSSGKNNEQFF.

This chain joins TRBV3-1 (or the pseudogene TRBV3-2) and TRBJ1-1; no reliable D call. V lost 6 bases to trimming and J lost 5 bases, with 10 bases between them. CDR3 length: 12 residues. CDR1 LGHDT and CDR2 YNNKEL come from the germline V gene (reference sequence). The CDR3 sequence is CASRRLGTEAFF. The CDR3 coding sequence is TGTGCCAGCAGGCGGTTGGGGACTGAAGCTTTCTTT.

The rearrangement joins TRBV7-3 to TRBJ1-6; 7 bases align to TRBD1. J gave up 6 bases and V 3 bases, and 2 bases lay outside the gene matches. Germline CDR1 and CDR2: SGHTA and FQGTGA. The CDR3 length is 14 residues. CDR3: CASSLTGSNSPLHF. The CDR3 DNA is TGTGCCAGCAGCTTGACAGGGTCTAATTCACCCCTCCACTTT.

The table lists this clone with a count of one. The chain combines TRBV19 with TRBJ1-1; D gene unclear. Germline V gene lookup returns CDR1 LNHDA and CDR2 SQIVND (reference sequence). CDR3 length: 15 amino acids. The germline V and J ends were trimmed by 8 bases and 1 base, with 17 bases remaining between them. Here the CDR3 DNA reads TGTGCCAGTCTGTTAAAGGGATGGACGAACACTGAAGCTTTCTTT. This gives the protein CASLLKGWTNTEAFF.

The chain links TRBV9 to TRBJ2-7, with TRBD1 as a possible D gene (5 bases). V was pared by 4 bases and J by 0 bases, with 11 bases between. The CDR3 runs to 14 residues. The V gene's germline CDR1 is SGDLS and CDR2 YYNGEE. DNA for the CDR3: TGTGCCAGCAGCATCGACAGCTACTCCTACGAGCAGTACTTC. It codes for CASSIDSYSYEQYF.